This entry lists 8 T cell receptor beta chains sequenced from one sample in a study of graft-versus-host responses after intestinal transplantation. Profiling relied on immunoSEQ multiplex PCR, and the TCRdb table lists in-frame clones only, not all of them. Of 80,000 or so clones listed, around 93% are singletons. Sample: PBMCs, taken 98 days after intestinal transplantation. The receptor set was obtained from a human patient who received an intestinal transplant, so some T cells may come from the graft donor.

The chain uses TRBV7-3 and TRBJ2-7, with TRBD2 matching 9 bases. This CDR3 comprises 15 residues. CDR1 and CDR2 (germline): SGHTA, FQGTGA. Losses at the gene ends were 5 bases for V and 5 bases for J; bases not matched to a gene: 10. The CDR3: CASSPLASGKHEQYF. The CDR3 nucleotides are TGTGCCAGCAGCCCACTGGCTAGCGGGAAGCACGAGCAGTACTTC. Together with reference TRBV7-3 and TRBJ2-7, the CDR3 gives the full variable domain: GAGVSQTPSNKVTEKGKYVELRCDPISGHTALYWYRQSLGQGPEFLIYFQGTGAADDSGLPNDRFFAVRPEGSVSTLKIQRTERGDSAVYLCASSPLASGKHEQYFGPGTRLTVT.

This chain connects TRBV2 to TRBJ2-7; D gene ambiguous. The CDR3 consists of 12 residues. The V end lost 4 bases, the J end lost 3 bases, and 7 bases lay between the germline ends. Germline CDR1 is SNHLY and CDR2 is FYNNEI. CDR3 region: CASSVTLYEQYF. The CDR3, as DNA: TGTGCCAGCAGTGTAACCCTCTACGAGCAGTACTTC.

The CDR3, as DNA: TGTGCCAGCATGAGGGGAGTGGACAATGAGCAGTTCTTC. Translating gives CASMRGVDNEQFF. This chain links TRBV11-3 with TRBJ2-1, with D perhaps assigned TRBD1 or TRBD2 (5 bases each). This CDR3 has 13 residues. CDR1 SGHNT and CDR2 YENEEA come from the germline V gene. Trimming stripped 7 bases from V and 5 bases from J, with 12 bases between.

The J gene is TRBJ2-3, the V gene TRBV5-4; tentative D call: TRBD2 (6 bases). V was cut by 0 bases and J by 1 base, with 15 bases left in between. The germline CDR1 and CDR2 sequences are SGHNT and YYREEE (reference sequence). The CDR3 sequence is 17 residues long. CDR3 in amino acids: CASSLDVGGLRTDTQYF. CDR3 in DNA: TGTGCCAGCAGCTTGGACGTGGGGGGTCTCCGCACAGATACGCAGTATTTT.

Here the CDR3 reads CASSFDRAYEQYF. The CDR3 DNA is TGCGCCAGCAGCTTCGACAGAGCCTACGAGCAGTACTTC. The chain links TRBV5-1 to TRBJ2-7, with TRBD1 as a possible D gene (5 bases). Between the trimmed V and J ends, which lost 2 bases and 2 bases, there was a span of 8 bases. CDR3 length equals 13 residues. Germline assignment: CDR1 SGHRS and CDR2 YFSETQ.

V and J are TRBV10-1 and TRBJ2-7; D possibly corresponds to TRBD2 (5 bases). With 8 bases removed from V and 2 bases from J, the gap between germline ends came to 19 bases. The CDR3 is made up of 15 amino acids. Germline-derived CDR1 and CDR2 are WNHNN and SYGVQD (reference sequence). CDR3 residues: CASSDYINPPYEQYF. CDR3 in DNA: TGCGCCAGCTCTGACTACATCAACCCGCCCTACGAGCAGTACTTC.

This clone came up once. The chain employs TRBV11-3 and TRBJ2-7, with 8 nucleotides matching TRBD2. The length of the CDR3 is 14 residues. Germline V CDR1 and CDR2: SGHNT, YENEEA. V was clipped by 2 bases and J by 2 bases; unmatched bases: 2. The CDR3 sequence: CASSLSAGAYEQYF. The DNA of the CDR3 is TGTGCCAGCAGCTTATCAGCGGGGGCCTACGAGCAGTACTTC.

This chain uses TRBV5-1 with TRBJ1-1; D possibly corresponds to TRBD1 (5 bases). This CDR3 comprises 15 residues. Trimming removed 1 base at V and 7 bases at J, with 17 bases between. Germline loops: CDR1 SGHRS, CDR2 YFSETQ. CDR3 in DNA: TGCGCCAGCAGCTTGCGCCCGGGGGGGAACGGTGAAGCTTTCTTT. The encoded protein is CASSLRPGGNGEAFF.